The 32 T cell receptor beta chains presented below share a single source sample, sequenced in a study of cytomegalovirus exposure and HLA in healthy donors. 13 Jbeta primers and 60 Vbeta primers were used for the PCR. Repertoires were generated with immunoSEQ multiplex PCR, while TCRdb's copy carries only in-frame clones and drops some. The sample carries around 170,000 clones, over 70% recorded once. The sequencing input was PBMCs. The source of these receptors is a middle-aged woman in good health and CMV-seropositive.

This sequence joins TRBV11-1 and TRBJ1-2; TRBD1 might be the D (6 bases). CDR1 is SGHAT, CDR2 FQDESV, per germline (reference sequence). CDR3 length: 13 residues. The V and J ends lost 5 bases and 4 bases respectively, with 11 bases between them. The chain's CDR3 is CASSLGQSYGYTF. The CDR3 coding sequence is TGTGCCAGCAGCCTTGGACAGAGCTATGGCTACACCTTC.

V is TRBV5-5 and J is TRBJ1-4; 9 positions match TRBD1. CDR3 length equals 16 residues. The junction had 10 bases not matched to a gene; V was cut back by 3 bases and J by 7 bases. Germline V gene sequence: CDR1 SGHKS, CDR2 YYEKEE (reference sequence). The DNA for the CDR3 is TGTGCCAGCAGCTCGGGTACAGGGGGCGTAGCTGAAAAACTGTTTTTT. Translated, it gives CASSSGTGGVAEKLFF.

The CDR3 DNA is TGTGCCAGCGATACTAGCTCCGGGGGAAAGCAGTTCTTC. This sequence encodes CASDTSSGGKQFF. This sequence joins TRBV2 and TRBJ2-1; TRBD2 might be the D (6 bases). V lost 8 bases, J lost 11 bases, and 19 bases lay in between. The CDR3 length is 13 residues. Germline V gene data show CDR1 as SNHLY and CDR2 as FYNNEI.

This chain connects TRBV7-9 to TRBJ1-2; the D gene is possibly TRBD1 (6 bases). The CDR3 totals 14 residues. Germline values: CDR1 SEHNR, CDR2 FQNEAQ (reference sequence). Trimming stripped 5 bases from V and 6 bases from J, with 16 bases between. The DNA of the CDR3 is TGTGCCAGCAGCCCGGACAGTAACTCGAATGGCTACACCTTC. Its translation: CASSPDSNSNGYTF.

The chain joins TRBV7-9 to TRBJ2-3; 7 bases agree with TRBD2. Germline V gene lookup returns CDR1 SEHNR and CDR2 FQNEAQ (reference sequence). The V segment lost 8 bases and the J segment 2 bases; nucleotides outside the gene matches: 13. The CDR3 sequence is 16 residues long. The CDR3 region is CASPDGPGLPTDTQYF. CDR3 nucleotide sequence: TGTGCCAGCCCCGATGGGCCGGGACTACCCACAGATACGCAGTATTTT.

The V gene is TRBV19, the J gene TRBJ1-5; D uncertain. Between the trimmed V and J ends, which lost 9 bases and 5 bases, there was a span of 14 bases. Germline loops: CDR1 LNHDA, CDR2 SQIVND (reference sequence). CDR3 length: 13 amino acids. DNA of the CDR3: TGTGCCAGCAGTGGTTTCGGGGATCAGCCCCAGCATTTT. This encodes CASSGFGDQPQHF.

This sequence joins TRBV15 and TRBJ2-1; possibly TRBD2 for D (6 bases). V dropped 4 bases and J dropped 11 bases, with 18 bases sitting between them. Germline V gene data show CDR1 as LNHNV and CDR2 as YYDKDF (reference sequence). This CDR3 is built from 14 residues. The CDR3 loop is CATSILGTSVQQFF. The CDR3 DNA reads as TGTGCCACCAGCATTCTAGGGACTTCAGTCCAGCAGTTCTTC.

The chain links TRBV10-2 to TRBJ2-3; TRBD1 matches 8 bases. The CDR3 has 15 residues. Trimming cost V 6 bases and J 8 bases; bases outside gene matches: 13. Germline V gives CDR1 WSHSY, CDR2 SAAADI. The CDR3 reads CASRDRVIIRGTQYF. CDR3 nucleotides: TGCGCCAGCAGGGACAGGGTCATCATCAGGGGTACGCAGTATTTT.

This clone was observed once. The junction does not match germline at one end; this may be a read error. V gene TRBV6-1 combines with J gene TRBJ1-2; TRBD1 matches at 7 bases. Per the germline V gene, CDR1 is MNHNS and CDR2 is SASEGT. CDR3 size: 15 residues. CDR3 protein: CASSVDRISSRAGNF. CDR3 bases: TGTGCCAGCAGTGTGGACAGGATAAGTTCGAGAGCCGGAAACTTC.

The chain has TRBV6-5 and TRBJ1-3, with 8 bases fitting TRBD1. The CDR3 runs 14 residues. V gave up 6 bases and J gave up 0 bases; unmatched junction bases: 1. From germline, CDR1 is MNHEY and CDR2 SVGAGI. CDR3 coding DNA: TGTGCCAGCAGAGGGACAGGCTCTGGAAACACCATATATTTT. Translated, it gives CASRGTGSGNTIYF.

This chain connects TRBV5-6 to TRBJ2-5; 10 bases line up with TRBD1. Matching the DNA end better, TRBJ2-7 makes the J call doubtful. Germline loops: CDR1 SGHDT, CDR2 YYEEEE. CDR3 length equals 15 residues. The CDR3 coding sequence is TGTGCCAGCAGCACCCTCCGGGACAGGGGTACCGAGCAGTACTTC. Protein: CASSTLRDRGTEQYF.

This chain joins TRBV20-1 and TRBJ1-1; D call uncertain. Germline CDR1 DFQATT, CDR2 SNEGSKA (reference sequence). The CDR3 length is 11 residues. The V end was cut by 0 bases, the J end by 10 bases, with 9 bases between. The CDR3 sequence: CSARDRGIAFF. In nucleotides, the CDR3 is TGCAGTGCTAGAGATCGAGGTATAGCTTTCTTT.

The chain carries TRBV29-1 and TRBJ1-2, with D maybe TRBD1 (6 bases). CDR3 size: 13 residues. The ends were cut back, 3 bases at V and 4 bases at J, with 12 bases in the middle. The germline gives CDR1 SQVTM, CDR2 ANQGSEA. As DNA, the CDR3 is TGCAGCGTTGAGGCGGACAGCGGCTATGGCTACACCTTC. It yields the protein CSVEADSGYGYTF.

This clone has a handful of counts. The V call is TRBV5-4, the J call TRBJ1-1; maybe TRBD1 (6 bases). With 4 bases removed from V and 3 bases from J, the gap between germline ends came to 19 bases. This CDR3 has 16 residues. Germline V gene lookup returns CDR1 SGHNT and CDR2 YYREEE (reference sequence). The CDR3 protein is CASSIGSGGAYTEAFF. In DNA form, the CDR3 reads TGTGCCAGCAGCATTGGGTCCGGGGGGGCCTACACTGAAGCTTTCTTT.

V is TRBV5-1 and J is TRBJ2-1, with TRBD2 matching over 13 bases. The CDR3 length is 16 residues. In germline, CDR1 is SGHRS, CDR2 YFSETQ. J was trimmed by 7 bases and V by 2 bases; bases with no gene match: 6. The CDR3 sequence is CASSLLAGGPGNEQFF. The CDR3 DNA reads as TGCGCCAGCAGCTTACTAGCGGGGGGGCCGGGGAATGAGCAGTTCTTC.

The CDR3 DNA is TGCGCCAGCCTAGGGACTAGCGGCACCGGGGAGCTGTTTTTT. This codes for CASLGTSGTGELFF. The J gene is TRBJ2-2, the V gene TRBV4-1, with 11 bases matching TRBD2. V trimming: 8 bases; J trimming: 4 bases; junction bases outside the gene matches: 3. There are 14 residues in the CDR3. The germline CDR1 and CDR2 sequences are MGHRA and YSYEKL.

The chain is built from TRBV7-9 and TRBJ2-3; TRBD2 matches 13 bases. The junction had 6 bases not matched to a gene; V was cut back by 3 bases and J by 0 bases. The CDR3 runs to 18 residues. The germline V gene encodes CDR1 SEHNR and CDR2 FQNEAQ (reference sequence). The CDR3 DNA sequence: TGTGCCAGCAGCTTCGGACTAGCGGGGGCGACTAGCACAGATACGCAGTATTTT. Protein: CASSFGLAGATSTDTQYF.

This sequence joins TRBV30 and TRBJ2-3; 9 bases agree with TRBD2. CDR1 GTSNPN and CDR2 SVGIG come from the germline V gene (reference sequence). The ends lost 5 bases at V and 4 bases at J; junction bases unmatched: 7. This CDR3 spans 14 amino acids. The CDR3 DNA reads TGTGCCTGGGTGAAGCGGGGGGCCCCAGATACGCAGTATTTT. This encodes CAWVKRGAPDTQYF.

The chain uses TRBV19 and TRBJ2-4; 7 nucleotides agree with TRBD2. CDR1 is LNHDA and CDR2 is SQIVND in the germline V gene (reference sequence). CDR3 length: 15 amino acids. With 5 bases clipped from V and 6 bases from J, the junction kept 10 bases outside the gene matches. The CDR3: CASSPPGLRVNIQYF. CDR3 DNA: TGTGCCAGTAGTCCACCGGGACTACGGGTAAACATTCAGTACTTC.

J is TRBJ2-7 and V is TRBV7-6; 7 bases agree with TRBD1. The CDR3 has 13 amino acids. With V trimmed by 5 bases and J by 5 bases, 6 bases remained unmatched. From germline, CDR1 is SGHVS and CDR2 FNYEAQ. DNA of the CDR3: TGTGCCAGCAGCGCCAACAGGGGACACGAGCAGTACTTC. This translates into CASSANRGHEQYF.

The V gene is TRBV5-5, the J gene TRBJ2-6; possible D gene TRBD1, 6 bases. Deletions cut 6 bases from V and 2 bases from J, with 12 bases between. Germline V gene sequence: CDR1 SGHKS, CDR2 YYEKEE (reference sequence). The CDR3 is 15 amino acids. The CDR3 region has the DNA TGTGCCAGCACCCCCTCAGGGGCTGGGGCCAACGTCCTGACTTTC. Amino acid sequence: CASTPSGAGANVLTF.

This sequence joins TRBV5-4 and TRBJ1-2; D remains unclear. This CDR3 contains 12 residues. Germline V gene data show CDR1 as SGHNT and CDR2 as YYREEE (reference sequence). Trimming cost V 4 bases and J 7 bases, with 11 bases left between them. CDR3 sequence reads: CASSLPQVGYTF. The CDR3 nucleotides are TGTGCCAGCAGCCTACCCCAAGTTGGCTACACCTTC.

The rearrangement uses TRBV2 and TRBJ1-4; D is uncertain. Germline V gene data show CDR1 as SNHLY and CDR2 as FYNNEI. The CDR3 is made up of 16 amino acids. V gave up 2 bases and J gave up 1 base, with 11 bases separating them. CDR3 residues: CASSERERGTNEKLFF. The CDR3 region has the DNA TGTGCCAGCAGTGAAAGGGAGAGAGGAACTAATGAAAAACTGTTTTTT.

CDR3 nucleotides: TGTGCCAGCAGCGTAGGGGGTACGCCGGGGGGGAAAGAGGGGGAGACCCAGTACTTC. This encodes CASSVGGTPGGKEGETQYF. This chain links TRBV9 with TRBJ2-5; 8 nucleotides match TRBD2. Germline CDR1 reads SGDLS; CDR2 reads YYNGEE. The CDR3 has 19 amino acids. V was clipped by 0 bases and J by 5 bases; unmatched bases: 18.

The J gene is TRBJ2-5, the V gene TRBV27; TRBD1 might be the D (6 bases). Trimming cost V 4 bases and J 0 bases, with 15 bases left between them. Germline V gene lookup returns CDR1 MNHEY and CDR2 SMNVEV (reference sequence). The CDR3 spans 16 residues. The chain's CDR3 is CASSSNPRGYQETQYF. The CDR3 nucleotides read TGTGCCAGCAGTTCTAACCCGAGGGGGTACCAAGAGACCCAGTACTTC.

The chain combines TRBV30 with TRBJ2-6; possible D gene TRBD1, 6 bases. Germline loops: CDR1 GTSNPN, CDR2 SVGIG (reference sequence). Trimming removed 0 bases from V and 1 base from J, with 10 bases in between. CDR3 length equals 16 residues. CDR3 region: CAWSVITGSGANVLTF. CDR3 coding DNA: TGTGCCTGGAGTGTAATTACAGGGTCTGGGGCCAACGTCCTGACTTTC.

This chain connects TRBV30 to TRBJ2-7, with D uncertain. There are 11 residues in the CDR3. Germline V gene sequence: CDR1 GTSNPN, CDR2 SVGIG (reference sequence). The V gene lost 3 bases and the J gene lost 3 bases, with 6 bases spanning the gap. CDR3 sequence: CAWSYFYEQYF. The CDR3 region has the DNA TGTGCCTGGAGCTATTTCTACGAGCAGTACTTC. The whole variable domain, remainder taken from reference TRBV30 and TRBJ2-7, is SQTIHQWPATLVQPVGSPLSLECTVEGTSNPNLYWYRQAAGRGLQLLFYSVGIGQISSEVPQNLSASRPQDRQFILSSKKLLLSDSGFYLCAWSYFYEQYFGPGTRLTVT.

This clone was seen more than once but under ten times. This chain joins TRBV12-5 and TRBJ2-4, with 9 positions matching TRBD1. This CDR3 region has 13 residues. Trimming took 1 base from V and 15 from J; bases not matched to a gene: 7. The V gene's germline CDR1 is LGHNT and CDR2 FRNRAP. CDR3 amino acids: CASGLGTGVGGYF. The CDR3 region has the DNA TGTGCTAGTGGTTTGGGGACAGGGGTCGGGGGGTACTTC.

The chain links TRBV19 to TRBJ1-5; the match to TRBD1 covers 8 bases. This CDR3 comprises 14 residues. Germline V gene sequence: CDR1 LNHDA, CDR2 SQIVND (reference sequence). Unmatched junction bases numbered 3, after V lost 5 bases and J lost 3 bases. The CDR3 here is CASSQGQANQPQHF. In DNA form, the CDR3 reads TGTGCCAGTAGTCAGGGACAGGCCAATCAGCCCCAGCATTTT.

The chain has TRBV7-6 and TRBJ2-5; the match to TRBD1 covers 9 bases. The CDR3 covers 16 residues. Germline CDR1 SGHVS, CDR2 FNYEAQ. Unmatched junction bases numbered 9, after V lost 2 bases and J lost 5 bases. The CDR3 DNA reads TGTGCCAGCAGCTTAATCTCCGGGACAGGGAGTGAGACCCAGTACTTC. Translation: CASSLISGTGSETQYF.

The chain couples TRBV9 to TRBJ2-3; 8 bases align to TRBD2. CDR1 and CDR2 from the germline V gene are SGDLS and YYNGEE. The V and J ends lost 0 bases and 6 bases, in that order; junction bases with no gene match: 6. The CDR3 spans 15 residues. The CDR3 DNA sequence: TGTGCCAGCAGCGTAGGAGGGACTAGTTCCGATACGCAGTATTTT. It specifies CASSVGGTSSDTQYF.

The rearrangement joins TRBV19 to TRBJ2-1, with 7 bases aligning to TRBD2. Germline CDR1 and CDR2: LNHDA and SQIVND (reference sequence). The CDR3 length is 17 residues. The junction had 11 bases not matched to a gene; V was cut back by 3 bases and J by 3 bases. The CDR3 protein is CASSISPSGGNYNEQFF. The CDR3 DNA reads as TGTGCCAGTAGTATTTCCCCTAGCGGAGGTAACTACAATGAGCAGTTCTTC.